A selection of T cell receptor beta chains follows, all from one sample in a study of T-cell memory formation after mild COVID-19. TCRdb re-called the 5' RACE reads with MiXCR, one entry per CDR3 protein. In the table there are roughly 110,000 distinct CDR3 sequences, about 15% of which are singletons. Sequenced: PBMCs or a T cell subset sorted from them (not recorded which). Source of these receptors: a man aged 18 to 29 who had mild COVID-19 (a few samples of this study predate the infection). Cell type and time point are not known. CDR3s include the opening cysteine and the closing phenylalanine or tryptophan. D genes are given only for firm matches. A clone size is listed for some rows: how often the clone was seen (once, few, many), or a class if it is expanded.

TRBJ1-6 TRBD1 TRBV6-5 few CASSYRPPGQKNNSPLHF TGTGCCAGCAGTTACCGACCCCCGGGACAGAAGAATAATTCACCCCTCCACTTT
TRBJ1-2 . TRBV5-1 few CASSGEDDYGYTF TGCGCCAGCAGCGGGGAGGACGACTATGGCTACACCTTC
TRBJ2-3 TRBD1 TRBV4-1 few CASSQELGGWSDTQYF TGCGCCAGCAGCCAAGAGTTAGGGGGCTGGTCAGATACGCAGTATTTT
TRBJ2-3 TRBD2 TRBV7-9 few CASSLGYRAGDDTDTQYF TGTGCCAGCAGCTTAGGGTATCGAGCGGGGGACGACACAGATACGCAGTATTTT
TRBJ2-1 . TRBV2 . CASRDPGLPYNEQFF TGTGCCAGCAGAGACCCGGGACTGCCCTACAATGAGCAGTTCTTC
TRBJ2-7 . TRBV4-2 . CASSPGHNSYEQYF TGTGCCAGCAGCCCGGGACACAACTCCTACGAGCAGTACTTC
TRBJ2-5 . TRBV6-2/TRBV6-3 few CASSYLLHREETQYF TGTGCCAGCAGTTACCTCCTGCACAGGGAAGAGACCCAGTACTTC
TRBJ2-2 TRBD1 TRBV15 few CATSPRQGVTGELFF TGTGCCACCAGCCCGCGACAGGGGGTCACCGGGGAGCTGTTTTTT
TRBJ2-1 TRBD2 TRBV3-1 many CASSRILAGRKNNEQFF TGTGCCAGCAGCCGAATACTAGCGGGGCGTAAGAACAATGAGCAGTTCTTC
TRBJ2-7 TRBD1 TRBV6-5 . CASSYSQGAVEQYF TGTGCCAGCAGTTACTCGCAGGGGGCTGTCGAGCAGTACTTC
TRBJ1-5 . TRBV6-2/TRBV6-3 . CASSYSRGAKSNQPQHF TGTGCCAGCAGTTACTCACGCGGGGCAAAAAGCAATCAGCCCCAGCATTTT
TRBJ1-2 . TRBV4-1 . CASSQEGRGNYGYTF TGCGCCAGCAGCCAAGAGGGCAGAGGGAACTATGGCTACACCTTC
TRBJ1-5 . TRBV6-2/TRBV6-3 . CASSYLVGNRQPQHF TGTGCCAGCAGTTATCTCGTTGGGAACCGGCAGCCCCAGCATTTT
TRBJ2-1 . TRBV9 . CASTRSSYNEQFF TGTGCCAGTACCCGGAGCTCCTACAATGAGCAGTTCTTC
TRBJ2-1 TRBD2 TRBV9 . CASSDSGGSYNEQFF TGTGCCAGCAGCGATAGCGGGGGTTCCTACAATGAGCAGTTCTTC
TRBJ1-5 . TRBV2 . CASSRVFGQPQHF TGTGCCAGCAGTAGGGTGTTCGGTCAGCCCCAGCATTTT
TRBJ2-2 . TRBV7-2 . CASSFIQVNTGELFFF .
TRBJ1-2 . TRBV20-1 . CSASTGFGGYTF TGCAGTGCTAGCACAGGGTTCGGCGGCTACACCTTC
TRBJ1-1 TRBD1 TRBV4-1 many CASSAGGTEAFF TGCGCCAGCAGCGCAGGGGGGACTGAAGCTTTCTTT
TRBJ1-1 . TRBV4-1 few CASSREDSLNTEAFF TGCGCCAGCAGCCGAGAAGACAGCCTAAACACTGAAGCTTTCTTT
TRBJ1-2 TRBD1 TRBV12-3/TRBV12-4 . CASSGDRNDGYTF TGTGCCAGCAGTGGGGACAGAAACGATGGCTACACCTTC
TRBJ2-5 TRBD2 TRBV7-2 . CASSPGLAGFQETQYF TGTGCCAGCAGCCCTGGACTAGCGGGGTTTCAAGAGACCCAGTACTTC
TRBJ1-2 . TRBV11-2 few CASTPPQDDYGYTF TGTGCCAGCACCCCACCACAAGACGACTATGGCTACACCTTC
TRBJ1-2 TRBD1 TRBV7-2 many CASSPTGTVHSYGYTF TGTGCCAGCAGCCCTACCGGGACAGTACACAGCTATGGCTACACCTTC